This T cell receptor beta chain comes out of a study of T cells after yellow fever vaccination. Overall study findings and caveats: A small share of clonotypes appeared in both CD4 and CD8 compartments. Abundant clonotypes from the bulk population could have been carried over as contaminants into FACS-sorted repertoires. Most clones from primary vaccination resurfaced after the booster (96% CD4, less than 90% CD8).

Between the trimmed V and J ends, which lost 0 bases and 5 bases, there was a span of 7 bases. CDR1 and CDR2 (germline): MGHRA, YSYEKL. There are 13 residues in the CDR3. Turning to this clonotype: No antigen is known for it.

The authors made TCR cDNA by 5'RACE template switching, adding a universal primer site and UMIs. Each CDR3 protein gets one entry after TCRdb re-called the 5' RACE reads with MiXCR. Found here are a few hundred thousand distinct CDR3 sequences, 8.1% of them singletons; the top ten hold approximately 15%. V is TRBV4-1 and J is TRBJ1-1; D is undetermined. The source material was PBMCs, sampled roughly 45 days after the first yellow fever vaccination. The sequence was obtained from a man between 18 and 35 years old who received the YFV17D yellow fever vaccine. In DNA, the CDR3 is TGCGCCAGCAGCCAAGATACGGGGACTGAAGCTTTCTTT. Encoded protein: CASSQDTGTEAFF.